This TCR beta chain was captured in a study of T-cell memory formation after mild COVID-19. Whole-study results and caveats: Clones that contracted from day 15 to 85 had balanced CD4/CD8; later expanders were CD4+ biased. Still unconfirmed is whether the second-wave clones peaking on day 37 recognized SARS-CoV-2. In pre-infection memory, a portion of responding clones appeared, which suggested that cross-reactive memory joined.

Details on this clonotype: The antigen is undetermined.

V lost 6 bases to trimming and J lost 5 bases; unmatched junction nucleotides: 16. The V gene's germline CDR1 is LGHNT and CDR2 FRNRAP. The CDR3 covers 17 residues. TCRdb independently ran MiXCR on the 5' RACE reads; one entry per CDR3 protein. Of under 250,000 distinct CDR3 sequences listed, approximately 15% are singletons. Material for sequencing was PBMCs or a T cell subset sorted from them (not recorded which). This TCR derives from an adult woman who had mild COVID-19 (a few samples of this study predate the infection). Cell type and time point are not known. The V and J genes are TRBV12-5 and TRBJ1-1, with 9 bases matching TRBD1. The DNA of the CDR3 is TGTGCTAGTGGCTACAGTCGGGACAGGGTAAGAGGGACTGAAGCTTTCTTT. Translating it yields CASGYSRDRVRGTEAFF.